The 25 T cell receptor beta chains presented below share a single source sample, sequenced in a study of a mutant IDH1 vaccine in newly diagnosed glioma. Time point meaning: baseline, week 1 (first vaccination visit). Noted treatment: pre-vaccination baseline after standard-of-care therapy. Data came from immunoSEQ multiplex PCR; TCRdb stores just in-frame clones and leaves some out. The table lists 30,000 or so clones, about 80% of them singletons. The sample consisted of PBMCs, taken from a glioma patient treated with radiotherapy, temozolomide or both. Receptors were obtained from a man younger than 45 with glioma.

The chain has TRBV30 and TRBJ1-2, with 7 bases lining up with TRBD1. Germline V lookup: CDR1 GTSNPN, CDR2 SVGIG (reference sequence). J lost 7 bases, V lost 4 bases, and 9 bases had no gene match. This CDR3 has 13 amino acids. The CDR3 bases are TGTGCCTGGACCCCCGACAGGGATACTGGCTACACCTTC. Its protein product is CAWTPDRDTGYTF. Filled out from reference TRBV30 and TRBJ1-2, the complete variable domain reads SQTIHQWPATLVQPVGSPLSLECTVEGTSNPNLYWYRQAAGRGLQLLFYSVGIGQISSEVPQNLSASRPQDRQFILSSKKLLLSDSGFYLCAWTPDRDTGYTFGSGTRLTVV.

This clone was detected once. This sequence joins TRBV5-1 and TRBJ1-5; D remains unclear. V lost 0 bases to trimming and J lost 5 bases, with 6 bases between them. The CDR3 is 13 residues long. Germline V gene sequence: CDR1 SGHRS, CDR2 YFSETQ. CDR3 nucleotide sequence: TGCGCCAGCAGCTTGGCTGGAGATCAGCCCCAGCATTTT. Translating gives CASSLAGDQPQHF.

The V call is TRBV30, the J call TRBJ2-7; D gene uncertain. CDR3 size: 11 residues. Germline V lookup: CDR1 GTSNPN, CDR2 SVGIG (reference sequence). V dropped 1 base and J dropped 4 bases, with 5 bases sitting between them. CDR3 nucleotide sequence: TGTGCCTGGAGTGGGCTATACGAGCAGTACTTC. Its protein is CAWSGLYEQYF. Variable domain in full (rest from reference TRBV30 and TRBJ2-7): SQTIHQWPATLVQPVGSPLSLECTVEGTSNPNLYWYRQAAGRGLQLLFYSVGIGQISSEVPQNLSASRPQDRQFILSSKKLLLSDSGFYLCAWSGLYEQYFGPGTRLTVT.

This rearrangement joins TRBV4-3 to TRBJ1-2; D is ambiguous. This CDR3 contains 13 residues. Looked up from germline, CDR1 is LGHNA and CDR2 is YSLEER. V was trimmed by 4 bases and J by 3 bases, leaving 9 bases between them. CDR3 coding DNA: TGCGCCAGCAGCCCCGACGAGGACTATGGCTACACCTTC. The encoded protein is CASSPDEDYGYTF.

The chain carries TRBV5-1 and TRBJ1-4; D call uncertain. The CDR3 loop spans 14 amino acids. CDR1 SGHRS and CDR2 YFSETQ come from the germline V gene. Trimming pared 5 bases from V and 4 bases from J, leaving 12 bases between. The CDR3 sequence is CASSFLDLNEKLFF. DNA for the CDR3: TGCGCCAGCAGTTTTCTGGACCTTAATGAAAAACTGTTTTTT.

J is TRBJ1-5 and V is TRBV25-1, with 9 bases lining up with TRBD1. Looked up from germline, CDR1 is MGHDK and CDR2 is SYGVNS. The length of the CDR3 is 16 residues. Trimming took 6 bases from V and 7 from J; bases not matched to a gene: 13. CDR3 in DNA: TGTGCCAGCAGGGGTCAGGAACAGGGGGCAGGACAGCCCCAGCATTTT. It encodes CASRGQEQGAGQPQHF.

A single count supports this clone. The chain uses TRBV10-3 and TRBJ2-5; 12 positions agree with TRBD2. Trimming took 4 bases from V and 1 from J; bases not matched to a gene: 4. CDR1 is ENHRY, CDR2 SYGVKD, per germline. CDR3 length equals 16 residues. The CDR3 protein is CAISAGLAGIQETQYF. In nucleotides, the CDR3 is TGTGCCATCAGTGCCGGACTAGCGGGAATCCAAGAGACCCAGTACTTC.

Here the CDR3 DNA reads TGTGCCAGCAGACAGAGGACGCAAACCGGGGAGCTGTTTTTT. It yields the protein CASRQRTQTGELFF. The chain joins TRBV28 to TRBJ2-2, with D unresolved. The V end was cut by 6 bases, the J end by 5 bases, with 13 bases between. The CDR3 covers 14 residues. Germline values: CDR1 MDHEN, CDR2 SYDVKM.

The gene calls are TRBV27 and TRBJ1-1; 10 bases are shared with TRBD1. In germline, CDR1 is MNHEY, CDR2 SMNVEV (reference sequence). The CDR3 is 14 amino acids. V lost 6 bases and J lost 4; bases outside the gene matches: 5. In DNA form, the CDR3 reads TGTGCCAGCAGGACAGGGGGCAGAGGCACTGAAGCTTTCTTT. It translates to CASRTGGRGTEAFF.

J is TRBJ1-3 and V is TRBV10-3; D is ambiguous. V lost 6 bases and J lost 0, with 9 bases in between. The CDR3 has 14 amino acids. CDR1 is ENHRY, CDR2 SYGVKD, per germline. The CDR3 sequence: CAIRSQSSGNTIYF. The CDR3 bases are TGTGCCATCAGGTCACAGAGCTCTGGAAACACCATATATTTT.

The CDR3 loop reads CASSLRAGETDTQYF. DNA for the CDR3: TGTGCCAGCAGCTTAAGGGCAGGGGAAACAGATACGCAGTATTTT. The chain links TRBV7-3 to TRBJ2-3, with D possibly matching TRBD1 (6 bases). Looked up from germline, CDR1 is SGHTA and CDR2 is FQGTGA. V lost 1 base to trimming and J lost 3 bases, with 11 bases between them. CDR3 size: 15 residues.

This clone appeared once. The chain links TRBV19 to TRBJ2-3, with 11 bases identical to TRBD2. CDR1 is LNHDA, CDR2 SQIVND, per germline (reference sequence). The length of the CDR3 is 15 residues. V dropped 5 bases and J dropped 2; count of bases not matched to a gene: 3. CDR3 bases: TGTGCCAGTAGTGTGGGACTAGCGGACACAGATACGCAGTATTTT. It yields the protein CASSVGLADTDTQYF.

The V and J genes are TRBV10-1 and TRBJ2-3; 8 bases are shared with TRBD2. Germline CDR1 WNHNN, CDR2 SYGVQD (reference sequence). The V gene end was trimmed by 5 bases and the J gene end by 3 bases; junction bases not matched to a gene: 4. The CDR3 consists of 14 residues. CDR3 amino acids: CASSLSGRTDTQYF. The CDR3 region has the DNA TGCGCCAGCAGTTTGAGCGGGAGAACAGATACGCAGTATTTT.

The gene calls are TRBV5-6 and TRBJ1-3; TRBD1 matches at 7 bases. Germline assignment: CDR1 SGHDT and CDR2 YYEEEE. This CDR3 region has 14 residues. V dropped 4 bases and J dropped 6; count of bases not matched to a gene: 7. CDR3 in DNA: TGTGCCAGCAGCCCGACAGGGTTTGCAAACACCATATATTTT. This translates into CASSPTGFANTIYF.

This sequence joins TRBV5-4 and TRBJ2-3; D is unresolved. The CDR3 contains 12 residues. Germline V gives CDR1 SGHNT, CDR2 YYREEE (reference sequence). Trimming left V 7 bases short and J 0 bases short, with 6 bases between. The CDR3 sequence is CASRSSTDTQYF. The CDR3 nucleotides are TGTGCCAGCCGAAGCAGCACAGATACGCAGTATTTT.

This clone was picked up one time. The V call is TRBV30, the J call TRBJ1-2; D is possibly TRBD1 (5 bases). This CDR3 contains 18 residues. Trimming took 6 bases from V and 6 from J, leaving 32 bases between them. Germline loops: CDR1 GTSNPN, CDR2 SVGIG (reference sequence). DNA of the CDR3: TGTGCCTGTCTACCCATTGAGCAGGGTGGGCGGTTTGGGCATGGCTACACCTTC. Translation: CACLPIEQGGRFGHGYTF. Full variable domain (outside the CDR3, taken from reference TRBV30 and TRBJ1-2): SQTIHQWPATLVQPVGSPLSLECTVEGTSNPNLYWYRQAAGRGLQLLFYSVGIGQISSEVPQNLSASRPQDRQFILSSKKLLLSDSGFYLCACLPIEQGGRFGHGYTFGSGTRLTVV.

This clone occurred a few times. The rearrangement links TRBV7-3 to TRBJ2-1; 8 bases are a match to TRBD1. The CDR3 runs to 17 residues. The J segment lost 7 bases and the V segment lost 5 bases, leaving 16 bases of the junction unmatched. CDR1 is SGHTA, CDR2 FQGTGA, per germline. CDR3 in DNA: TGTGCCAGCAGCAACCCTCTTACAGGGGGTAGCCTAAATGAGCAGTTCTTC. As protein: CASSNPLTGGSLNEQFF.

The genes are TRBV6-5 and TRBJ2-5, with 7 bases fitting TRBD1. The germline V gene encodes CDR1 MNHEY and CDR2 SVGAGI. There are 14 residues in the CDR3. The ends lost 5 bases at V and 2 bases at J; junction bases unmatched: 5. The CDR3 coding sequence is TGTGCCAGCAGTACCGGGACAGAACAAGAGACCCAGTACTTC. Amino acid sequence: CASSTGTEQETQYF.

The V call is TRBV6-1, the J call TRBJ1-3; 7 positions agree with TRBD1. The CDR3 is 15 residues long. Trimming removed 2 bases from V and 2 bases from J; junction bases left unmatched: 3. Per germline, CDR1 MNHNS and CDR2 SASEGT. As DNA, the CDR3 is TGTGCCAGCAGTGAACTGGGACAGCCTGGAAACACCATATATTTT. As protein: CASSELGQPGNTIYF.

The chain links TRBV10-3 to TRBJ2-3, with D perhaps matching TRBD1 (5 bases). From germline, CDR1 is ENHRY and CDR2 SYGVKD. CDR3 size: 14 residues. V was trimmed by 8 bases and J by 0 bases, leaving 12 bases between them. CDR3 nucleotides: TGTGCCATCCGGCAGGGTACTAGCACAGATACGCAGTATTTT. It codes for CAIRQGTSTDTQYF.

The chain carries TRBV18 and TRBJ2-7; TRBD2 might be the D (6 bases). CDR3 length: 13 residues. The V end was cut by 5 bases, the J end by 3 bases, with 11 bases between. Looked up from germline, CDR1 is KGHSH and CDR2 is LQKENI. Here the CDR3 reads CASSRDSDYEQYF. The CDR3 coding sequence is TGTGCCAGCTCAAGGGACTCCGACTACGAGCAGTACTTC. Complete variable domain (other parts from reference TRBV18 and TRBJ2-7): NAGVMQNPRHLVRRRGQEARLRCSPMKGHSHVYWYRQLPEEGLKFMVYLQKENIIDESGMPKERFSAEFPKEGPSILRIQQVVRGDSAAYFCASSRDSDYEQYFGPGTRLTVT.

The V and J genes are TRBV5-6 and TRBJ1-1; no clear D. The germline gives CDR1 SGHDT, CDR2 YYEEEE. Trimming shortened V by 0 bases and J by 1 base, and 7 bases separated the two germline ends. The CDR3 is 14 amino acids. For the CDR3, the DNA is TGTGCCAGCAGCTTGGGACGGAGGAACACTGAAGCTTTCTTT. This gives the protein CASSLGRRNTEAFF.

CDR3 sequence reads: CASSLERGASTGELFF. CDR3 nucleotides: TGTGCCAGCAGCTTGGAAAGGGGGGCCTCGACCGGGGAGCTGTTTTTT. V is TRBV5-4 and J is TRBJ2-2; the D call may be TRBD1 or TRBD2 (6 bases each). This CDR3 is built from 16 residues. Germline V CDR1 and CDR2: SGHNT, YYREEE (reference sequence). Trimming shortened V by 0 bases and J by 5 bases, and 14 bases separated the two germline ends.

The chain joins TRBV30 to TRBJ2-7; the D is unclear. Trimming cost V 2 bases and J 9 bases, with 14 bases left between them. The CDR3 runs to 12 residues. Germline assignment: CDR1 GTSNPN and CDR2 SVGIG (reference sequence). CDR3 residues: CAWSSSLRMQYF. In nucleotides, the CDR3 is TGTGCCTGGAGTAGCTCTTTACGGATGCAGTACTTC.

This clone showed up just a few times. The V and J genes are TRBV19 and TRBJ2-3; D is possibly TRBD2 (5 bases). The CDR3 consists of 17 residues. Deletions cut 3 bases from V and 3 bases from J, with 19 bases between. Looked up from germline, CDR1 is LNHDA and CDR2 is SQIVND (reference sequence). The DNA of the CDR3 is TGTGCCAGTAGTATCTTAAGCGGTCAGTCCTATACAGATACGCAGTATTTT. Translating it yields CASSILSGQSYTDTQYF.